This is a list of T cell receptor beta chains from one sample in a study of cytomegalovirus exposure and HLA in healthy donors. This table comes from immunoSEQ multiplex PCR, and its TCRdb copy is limited to in-frame clones, with some not included. The repertoire holds some 190,000 clones, with about 89% as singletons. The sequencing input was PBMCs. The receptor source for this set is a man aged 25 to 45 in good health and CMV-seropositive. The CDR3 runs from the conserved cysteine through the conserved F or W. A D gene is named only where the DNA matches it firmly. Only some rows state a clone size, as once, few, many or a class for expanded clones.

cdr3_aa cdr3_nt v_call d_call clone_size j_call
CASSQITSGIYEQYF TGTGCCAGCAGCCAAATCACTAGCGGGATTTACGAGCAGTACTTC TRBV4-2 TRBD2 . TRBJ2-7
CASSDYHSTDTQYF TGTGCCAGCAGTGACTATCACAGCACAGATACGCAGTATTTT TRBV2 . . TRBJ2-3
CAPTSPRGGGNSPLHF TGTGCCCCAACCTCCCCCAGGGGGGGCGGTAATTCACCCCTCCACTTT TRBV5-8 TRBD1 . TRBJ1-6
CSVRLGGPTRNEQYF TGCAGCGTCAGGCTTGGGGGCCCCACCAGAAACGAGCAGTACTTC TRBV29-1 . . TRBJ2-7
CASSQELPGPSYEQYF TGCGCCAGCAGCCAAGAACTTCCGGGACCCTCTTACGAGCAGTACTTC TRBV4-1 . . TRBJ2-7
CASSFSLAGNTEAFF TGTGCCAGCAGCTTCTCCTTGGCGGGTAACACTGAAGCTTTCTTT TRBV5-5 . few TRBJ1-1
CASSYRAGGRKDTQYF TGTGCCAGCAGTTACCGGGCGGGGGGGCGAAAAGATACGCAGTATTTT TRBV6-5 TRBD2 once TRBJ2-3
CAIGGGATSEQYF TGTGCCATCGGCGGGGGGGCTACGAGCGAGCAGTACTTC TRBV28 TRBD2 . TRBJ2-7
CASSSLGGSTEAFF TGTGCCAGCAGTTCGTTGGGGGGCAGTACTGAAGCTTTCTTT TRBV6-5 . . TRBJ1-1
CASSLGTGYEQYF TGTGCCAGCAGCTTAGGGACAGGTTACGAGCAGTACTTC TRBV7-3 TRBD1 . TRBJ2-7
CASSLEVNEAFF TGTGCCAGCAGCTTAGAGGTCAATGAAGCTTTCTTT TRBV7-9 . . TRBJ1-1
CASSPLPTGYEQYF TGTGCCAGCTCACCACTTCCGACAGGCTACGAGCAGTACTTC TRBV18 . . TRBJ2-7
CAISHSTNEKLFF TGTGCCATCAGTCATTCAACTAATGAAAAACTGTTTTTT TRBV10-3 . . TRBJ1-4
CASSQSRRGYGYTF TGCGCCAGCAGCCAATCCAGGAGGGGGTATGGCTACACCTTC TRBV4-1 . . TRBJ1-2
CASSAPGYTEAFF TGTGCCAGCAGTGCCCCAGGATACACTGAAGCTTTCTTT TRBV7-6 . . TRBJ1-1
CASSGFTTDTQYF TGTGCCAGCAGTGGGTTTACCACAGATACGCAGTATTTT TRBV11-3 . . TRBJ2-3
CASSIRQYNEQFF TGCGCCAGCAGTATAAGGCAGTACAATGAGCAGTTCTTC TRBV23-1 . . TRBJ2-1
CASSVVMGQPQHF TGTGCCAGCTCAGTGGTTATGGGTCAGCCCCAGCATTTT TRBV18 . . TRBJ1-5
CASSLQGGYTF TGTGCCAGCAGCTTACAGGGCGGCTACACCTTC TRBV5-6 . once TRBJ1-2
CASSYLGGADYGYTF TGTGCCAGCAGTTACCTGGGGGGGGCGGACTATGGCTACACCTTC TRBV6-6 . . TRBJ1-2
CASSPRQVSSYEQYF TGTGCCAGCTCACCTCGGCAGGTTAGCTCCTACGAGCAGTACTTC TRBV18 . . TRBJ2-7
CASSAGLSPNQPQHF TGTGCCAGCAGCGCGGGACTGTCCCCCAATCAGCCCCAGCATTTT TRBV2 . . TRBJ1-5
CAWSSGGYTEAFF TGTGCCTGGAGCTCGGGGGGATACACTGAAGCTTTCTTT TRBV30 . few TRBJ1-1
CASSVTGTAPGGYTF TGTGCCAGCAGTGTCACCGGGACAGCGCCCGGTGGCTACACCTTC TRBV6-1 TRBD1 . TRBJ1-2
CASRTRDPDYEQYF TGTGCCAGTAGGACCCGGGACCCCGACTACGAGCAGTACTTC TRBV19 . . TRBJ2-7
CASSLCWTSGRDCANIQYF TGCGCCAGCAGCTTGTGCTGGACTAGCGGGAGGGATTGTGCAAACATTCAGTACTTC TRBV5-1 TRBD2 . TRBJ2-4
CATKEGGYGYTF TGTGCCACCAAGGAGGGGGGTTATGGCTACACCTTC TRBV6-6 . . TRBJ1-2
CASSEGLNTEAFF TGTGCCAGCAGTGAGGGGCTGAACACTGAAGCTTTCTTT TRBV6-4 . . TRBJ1-1
CASSTLTRTMFTEAFF TGTGCCAGCAGTACCCTAACGCGGACCATGTTCACTGAAGCTTTCTTT TRBV6-4 . . TRBJ1-1
CARGGASCPGELFF TGCGCCAGGGGGGGTGCTAGCTGCCCCGGGGAGCTGTTTTTT TRBV23-1 . . TRBJ2-2
CASSTRTSGNTGELFF TGCGCCAGCAGCACTAGGACTAGCGGTAACACCGGGGAGCTGTTTTTT TRBV4-3 TRBD2 . TRBJ2-2
CASSQIAEISYNEQFF TGTGCCAGCAGCCAAATAGCAGAGATCTCCTACAATGAGCAGTTCTTC TRBV4-2 . . TRBJ2-1
CASSGRAPSEQYF TGTGCCAGCAGTGGTAGGGCTCCCTCCGAGCAGTACTTC TRBV6-6 . once TRBJ2-7
CASSLSGGREGEKLFF TGTGCCAGCAGCTTATCTGGAGGGCGCGAAGGAGAAAAACTGTTTTTT TRBV7-2 . . TRBJ1-4
CASSEGELGNTIYF TGTGCCAGCAGTGAAGGGGAGCTTGGAAACACCATATATTTT TRBV6-1 . . TRBJ1-3